This TCR beta chain came from a study of T cell responses to AZD1222 COVID-19 vaccine. Regarding the study as a whole: Donors were largely white British and mainly female; clonal diversity was possibly underestimated.

Worth noting for this clone: The antigen is undetermined.

Trimming pared 7 bases from V and 8 bases from J, leaving 18 bases between. The germline gives CDR1 LGHNA, CDR2 YNFKEQ. The CDR3 is 15 amino acids. This table comes from immunoSEQ multiplex PCR, and its TCRdb copy is limited to in-frame clones, with some not included. In the table there are around 130,000 clones, roughly 89% of which are singletons. This clonotype originated in an adult who received the AZD1222 COVID-19 vaccine. Sequences were derived from peripheral blood, sampled 28 days after the second AZD1222 dose. V is TRBV4-2 and J is TRBJ1-6; D unclear. The CDR3 loop reads CASTPQSGEHSPLHF. CDR3 sequence (DNA): TGTGCCAGCACCCCCCAGTCCGGGGAACATTCACCCCTCCACTTT.